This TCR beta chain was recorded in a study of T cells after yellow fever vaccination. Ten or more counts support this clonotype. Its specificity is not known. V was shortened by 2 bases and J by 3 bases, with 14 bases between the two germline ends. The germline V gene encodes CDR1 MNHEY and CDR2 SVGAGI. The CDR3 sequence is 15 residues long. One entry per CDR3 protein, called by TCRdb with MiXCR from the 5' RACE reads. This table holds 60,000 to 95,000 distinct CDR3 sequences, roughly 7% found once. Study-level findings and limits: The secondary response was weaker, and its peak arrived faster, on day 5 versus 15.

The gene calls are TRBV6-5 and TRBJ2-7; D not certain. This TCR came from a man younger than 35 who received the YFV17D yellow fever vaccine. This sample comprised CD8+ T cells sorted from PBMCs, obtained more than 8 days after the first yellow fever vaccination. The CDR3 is CASSYGSGVLYEQYV. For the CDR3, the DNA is TGTGCCAGCAGTTACGGGTCTGGGGTCCTCTACGAGCAGTACGTC.